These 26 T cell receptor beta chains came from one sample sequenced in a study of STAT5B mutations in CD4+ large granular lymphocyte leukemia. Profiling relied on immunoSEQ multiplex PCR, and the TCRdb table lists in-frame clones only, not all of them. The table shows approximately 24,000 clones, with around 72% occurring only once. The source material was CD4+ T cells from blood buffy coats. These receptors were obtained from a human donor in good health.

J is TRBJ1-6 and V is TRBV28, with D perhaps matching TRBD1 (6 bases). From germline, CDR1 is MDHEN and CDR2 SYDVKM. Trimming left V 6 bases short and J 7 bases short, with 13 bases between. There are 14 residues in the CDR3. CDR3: CASRWGPLNSPLHF. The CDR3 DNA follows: TGTGCCAGCAGATGGGGGCCCTTAAATTCACCCCTCCACTTT.

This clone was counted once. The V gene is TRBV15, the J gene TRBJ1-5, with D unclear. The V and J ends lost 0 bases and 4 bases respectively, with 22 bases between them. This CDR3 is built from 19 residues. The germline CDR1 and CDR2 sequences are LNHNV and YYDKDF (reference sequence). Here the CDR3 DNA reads TGTGCCACCAGCAGAGATGATGGAGGGAGGCTCAGAGGTAATCAGCCCCAGCATTTT. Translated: CATSRDDGGRLRGNQPQHF. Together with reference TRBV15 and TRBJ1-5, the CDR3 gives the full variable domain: DAMVIQNPRYQVTQFGKPVTLSCSQTLNHNVMYWYQQKSSQAPKLLFHYYDKDFNNEADTPDNFQSRRPNTSFCFLDIRSPGLGDTAMYLCATSRDDGGRLRGNQPQHFGDGTRLSIL.

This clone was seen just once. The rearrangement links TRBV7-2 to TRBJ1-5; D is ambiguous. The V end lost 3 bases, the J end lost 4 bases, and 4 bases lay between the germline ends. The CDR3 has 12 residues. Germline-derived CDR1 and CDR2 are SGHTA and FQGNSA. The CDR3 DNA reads TGTGCCAGCAGCTTGGATAATCAGCCCCAGCATTTT. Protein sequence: CASSLDNQPQHF. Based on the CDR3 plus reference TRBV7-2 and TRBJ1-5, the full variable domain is GAGVSQSPSNKVTEKGKDVELRCDPISGHTALYWYRQSLGQGLEFLIYFQGNSAPDKSGLPSDRFSAERTGGSVSTLTIQRTQQEDSAVYLCASSLDNQPQHFGDGTRLSIL.

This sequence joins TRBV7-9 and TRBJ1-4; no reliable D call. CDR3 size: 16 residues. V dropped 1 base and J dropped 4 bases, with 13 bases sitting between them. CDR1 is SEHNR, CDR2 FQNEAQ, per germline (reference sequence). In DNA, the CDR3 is TGTGCCAGCAGCTTAGGGACGCTGGAACTTAATGAAAAACTGTTTTTT. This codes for CASSLGTLELNEKLFF.

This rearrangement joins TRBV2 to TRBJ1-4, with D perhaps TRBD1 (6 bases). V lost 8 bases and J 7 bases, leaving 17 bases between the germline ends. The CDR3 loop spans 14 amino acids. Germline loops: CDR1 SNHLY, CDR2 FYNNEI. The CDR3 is CASGGTGAGEKLFF. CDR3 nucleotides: TGTGCCAGCGGTGGAACGGGGGCGGGTGAAAAACTGTTTTTT.

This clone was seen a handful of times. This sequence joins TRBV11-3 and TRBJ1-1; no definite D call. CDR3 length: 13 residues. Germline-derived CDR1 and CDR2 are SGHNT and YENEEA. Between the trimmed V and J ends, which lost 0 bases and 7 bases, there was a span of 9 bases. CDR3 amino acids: CASSLEGTREAFF. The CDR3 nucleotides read TGTGCCAGCAGCTTAGAGGGCACACGTGAAGCTTTCTTT.

The CDR3: CASRPQWRGHPGTEAFF. CDR3 bases: TGTGCCAGCAGGCCCCAGTGGAGGGGGCATCCAGGCACTGAAGCTTTCTTT. The chain carries TRBV28 and TRBJ1-1; 7 bases fit TRBD1. The CDR3 totals 17 residues. V shed 6 bases and J 4 bases; nucleotides not matched to a gene: 17. Germline assignment: CDR1 MDHEN and CDR2 SYDVKM.

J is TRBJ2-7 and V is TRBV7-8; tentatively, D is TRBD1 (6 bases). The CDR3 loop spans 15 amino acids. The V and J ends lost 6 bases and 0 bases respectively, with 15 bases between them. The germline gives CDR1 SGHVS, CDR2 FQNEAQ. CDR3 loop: CASSDHRVGSYEQYF. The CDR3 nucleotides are TGTGCCAGCAGTGATCACAGGGTGGGCTCCTACGAGCAGTACTTC.

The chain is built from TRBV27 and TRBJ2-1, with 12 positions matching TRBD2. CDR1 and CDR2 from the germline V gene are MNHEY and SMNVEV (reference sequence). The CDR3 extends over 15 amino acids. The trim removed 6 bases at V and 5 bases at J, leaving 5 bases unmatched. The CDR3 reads CASRKLAGGNNEQFF. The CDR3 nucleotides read TGTGCCAGCAGAAAGCTAGCGGGGGGGAACAATGAGCAGTTCTTC.

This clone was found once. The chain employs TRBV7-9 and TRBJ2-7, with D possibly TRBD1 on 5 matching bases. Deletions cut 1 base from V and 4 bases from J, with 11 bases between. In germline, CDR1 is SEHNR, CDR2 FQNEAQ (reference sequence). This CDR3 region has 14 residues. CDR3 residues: CASSLGGSLYEQYF. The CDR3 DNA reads TGTGCCAGCAGCTTAGGGGGCAGCCTTTACGAGCAGTACTTC.

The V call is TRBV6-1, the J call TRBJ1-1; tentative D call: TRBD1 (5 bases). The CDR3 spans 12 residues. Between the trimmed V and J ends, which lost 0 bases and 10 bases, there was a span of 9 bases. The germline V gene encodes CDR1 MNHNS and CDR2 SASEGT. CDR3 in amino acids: CASSEALRGAFF. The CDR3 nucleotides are TGTGCCAGCAGTGAAGCGCTAAGGGGAGCTTTCTTT.

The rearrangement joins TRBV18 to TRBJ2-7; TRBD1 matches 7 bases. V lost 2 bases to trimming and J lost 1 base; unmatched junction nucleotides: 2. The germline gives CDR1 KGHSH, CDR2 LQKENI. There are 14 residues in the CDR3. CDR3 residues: CASSPDRVSYEQYF. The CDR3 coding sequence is TGTGCCAGCTCACCAGACAGGGTGTCCTACGAGCAGTACTTC.

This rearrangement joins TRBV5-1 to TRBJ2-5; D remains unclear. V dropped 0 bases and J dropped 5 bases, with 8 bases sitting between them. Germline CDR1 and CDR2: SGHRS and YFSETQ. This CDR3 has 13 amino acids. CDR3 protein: CASSLDRAETQYF. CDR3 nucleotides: TGCGCCAGCAGCTTGGATAGGGCGGAGACCCAGTACTTC.

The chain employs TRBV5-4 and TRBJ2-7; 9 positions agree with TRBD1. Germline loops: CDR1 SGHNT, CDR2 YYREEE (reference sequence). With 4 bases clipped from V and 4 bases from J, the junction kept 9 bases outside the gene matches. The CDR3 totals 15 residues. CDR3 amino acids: CASSRTGTGIYEQYF. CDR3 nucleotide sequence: TGTGCCAGCAGCCGAACCGGGACAGGGATTTACGAGCAGTACTTC.

The CDR3 loop reads CASSSGGENTEAFF. The CDR3 DNA follows: TGCGCCAGCAGCTCGGGAGGAGAGAACACTGAAGCTTTCTTT. J is TRBJ1-1 and V is TRBV5-1; D is ambiguous. Germline V gene data show CDR1 as SGHRS and CDR2 as YFSETQ. The CDR3 consists of 14 residues. Deletions cut 3 bases from V and 1 base from J, with 10 bases between.

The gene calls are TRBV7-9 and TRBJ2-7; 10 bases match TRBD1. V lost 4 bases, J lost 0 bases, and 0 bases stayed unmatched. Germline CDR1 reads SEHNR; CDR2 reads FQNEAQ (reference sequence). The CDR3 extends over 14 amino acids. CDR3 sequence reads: CASSWDRGSYEQYF. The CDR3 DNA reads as TGTGCCAGCAGCTGGGACAGGGGCTCCTACGAGCAGTACTTC.

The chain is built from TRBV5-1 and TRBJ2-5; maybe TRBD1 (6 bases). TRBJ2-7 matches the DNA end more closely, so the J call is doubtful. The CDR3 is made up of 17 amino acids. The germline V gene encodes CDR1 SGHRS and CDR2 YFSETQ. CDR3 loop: CASSLAPTGLGSYEQYF. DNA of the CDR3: TGCGCCAGCAGCTTGGCCCCTACAGGGTTGGGCTCCTACGAGCAGTACTTC.

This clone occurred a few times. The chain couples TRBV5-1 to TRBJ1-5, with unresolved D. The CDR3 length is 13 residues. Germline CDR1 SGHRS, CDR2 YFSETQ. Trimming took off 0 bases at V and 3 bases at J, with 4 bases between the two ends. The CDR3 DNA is TGCGCCAGCAGCTTGGACAACAATCAGCCCCAGCATTTT. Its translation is CASSLDNNQPQHF.

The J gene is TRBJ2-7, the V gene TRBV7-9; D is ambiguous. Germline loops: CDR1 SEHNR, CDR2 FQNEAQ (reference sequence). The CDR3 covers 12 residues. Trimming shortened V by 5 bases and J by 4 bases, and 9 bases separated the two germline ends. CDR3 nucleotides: TGTGCCAGCAGCCTAAGTATGTACGAGCAGTACTTC. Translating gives CASSLSMYEQYF.

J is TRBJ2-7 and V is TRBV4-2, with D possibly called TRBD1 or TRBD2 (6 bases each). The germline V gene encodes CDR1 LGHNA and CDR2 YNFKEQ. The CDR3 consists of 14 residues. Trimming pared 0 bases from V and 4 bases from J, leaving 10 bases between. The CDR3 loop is CASSQDGGWYEQYF. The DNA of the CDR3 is TGTGCCAGCAGCCAAGACGGGGGCTGGTACGAGCAGTACTTC.

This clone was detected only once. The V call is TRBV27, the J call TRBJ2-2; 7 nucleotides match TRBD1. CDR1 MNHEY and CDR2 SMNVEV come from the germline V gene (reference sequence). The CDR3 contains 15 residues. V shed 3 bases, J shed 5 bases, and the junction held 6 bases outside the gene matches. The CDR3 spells CASSFQGDFTGELFF. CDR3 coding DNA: TGTGCCAGCAGTTTTCAGGGGGATTTTACCGGGGAGCTGTTTTTT.

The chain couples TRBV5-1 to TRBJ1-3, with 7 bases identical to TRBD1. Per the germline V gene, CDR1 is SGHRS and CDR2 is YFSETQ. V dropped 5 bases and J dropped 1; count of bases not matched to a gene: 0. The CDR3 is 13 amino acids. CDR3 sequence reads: CASRTGSGNTIYF. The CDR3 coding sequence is TGCGCCAGCAGGACAGGGTCTGGAAACACCATATATTTT. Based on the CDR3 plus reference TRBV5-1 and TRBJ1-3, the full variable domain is KAGVTQTPRYLIKTRGQQVTLSCSPISGHRSVSWYQQTPGQGLQFLFEYFSETQRNKGNFPGRFSGRQFSNSRSEMNVSTLELGDSALYLCASRTGSGNTIYFGEGSWLTVV.

CDR3 sequence reads: CASSPKVRNTEAFF. The CDR3 bases are TGTGCCAGCTCACCAAAGGTCCGAAACACTGAAGCTTTCTTT. The rearrangement links TRBV18 to TRBJ1-1, with D unclear. This CDR3 has 14 residues. V lost 2 bases to trimming and J lost 2 bases, with 9 bases between them. Germline V gene lookup returns CDR1 KGHSH and CDR2 LQKENI.

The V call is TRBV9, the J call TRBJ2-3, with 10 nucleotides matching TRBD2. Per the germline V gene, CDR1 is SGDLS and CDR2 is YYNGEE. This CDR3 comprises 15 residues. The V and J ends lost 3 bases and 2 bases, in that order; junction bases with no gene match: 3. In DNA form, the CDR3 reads TGTGCCAGCAGCGCTCTAGCGGGGGCCACAGATACGCAGTATTTT. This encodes CASSALAGATDTQYF.

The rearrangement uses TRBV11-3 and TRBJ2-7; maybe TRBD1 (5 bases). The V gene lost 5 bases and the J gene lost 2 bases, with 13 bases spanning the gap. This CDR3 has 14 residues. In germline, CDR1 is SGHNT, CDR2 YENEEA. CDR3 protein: CASSTDKNPYEQYF. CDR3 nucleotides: TGTGCCAGCAGCACGGACAAGAACCCCTACGAGCAGTACTTC.

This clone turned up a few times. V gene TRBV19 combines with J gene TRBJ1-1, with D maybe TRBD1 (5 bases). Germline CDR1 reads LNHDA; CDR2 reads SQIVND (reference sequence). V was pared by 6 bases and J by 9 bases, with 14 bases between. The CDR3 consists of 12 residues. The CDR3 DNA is TGTGCCAGTAGGGGGGACGCCCGGCAAGCTTTCTTT. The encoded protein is CASRGDARQAFF.